The entry that follows covers one TCR beta chain sequence. Its antigen remains unidentified. The data are from a study of shared clonotypes between healthy human individuals. The study, taken as a whole, reports: Naive subsets usually exceeded memory subsets in estimated richness. Depth of sequencing was expected to influence donor clonotype sharing.

V lost 0 bases, J lost 8 bases, and 13 bases lay in between. This CDR3 has 14 amino acids. Germline lookup yields CDR1 GTSNPN and CDR2 SVGIG (reference sequence). Recent acute infections and vaccinations were absent in the healthy HIV-negative adult donors. There were only Caucasian adults among the donors, and all lived in Nashville, Tennessee. This table comes from immunoSEQ multiplex PCR, and its TCRdb copy is limited to in-frame clones, with some not included. The sample lists 2 million to 2.5 million clones, 85% to 95% occurring once. The specimen was naive CD4+ T cells sorted from blood. Described subset: CD45RA+ positively selected. The receptor was isolated from a man aged 18 to 29 in good health. The gene calls are TRBV30 and TRBJ1-4; D is unresolved. This chain's CDR3 is CAWSVQILPEKLFF. The CDR3, as DNA: TGTGCCTGGAGTGTACAAATACTTCCGGAAAAACTGTTTTTT.